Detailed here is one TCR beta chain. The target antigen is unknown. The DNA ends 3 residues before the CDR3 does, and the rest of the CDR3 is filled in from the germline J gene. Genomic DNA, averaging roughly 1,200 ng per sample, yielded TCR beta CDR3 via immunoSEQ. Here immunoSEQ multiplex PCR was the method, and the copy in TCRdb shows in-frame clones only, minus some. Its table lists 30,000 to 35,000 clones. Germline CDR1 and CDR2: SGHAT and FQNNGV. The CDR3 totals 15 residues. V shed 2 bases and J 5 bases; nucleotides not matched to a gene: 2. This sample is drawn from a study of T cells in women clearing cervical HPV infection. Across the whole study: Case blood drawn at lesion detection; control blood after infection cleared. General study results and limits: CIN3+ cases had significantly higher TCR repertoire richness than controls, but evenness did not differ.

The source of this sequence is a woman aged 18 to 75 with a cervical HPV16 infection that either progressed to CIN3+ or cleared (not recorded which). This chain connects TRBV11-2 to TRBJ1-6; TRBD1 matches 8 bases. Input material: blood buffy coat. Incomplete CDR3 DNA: TGTGCCAGCAGCTTAATGGACAGGGATAATTCACCC. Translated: CASSLMDRDNSP. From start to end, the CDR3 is CASSLMDRDNSPLHF.